This is a list of T cell receptor beta chains from one sample in a study of T cell responses to AZD1222 COVID-19 vaccine. Here immunoSEQ multiplex PCR was the method, and the copy in TCRdb shows in-frame clones only, minus some. The data show some 140,000 clones, about 88% seen once. The sequencing here drew on peripheral blood, taken on day 0 of AZD1222 vaccination. These receptors were obtained from an adult in good health. The CDR3 runs from the conserved cysteine through the conserved F or W. D genes are given only for firm matches. Not every row has a clone size; where given, it reads once, few, many or a size class.

J	size	D	V	CDR3	DNA
TRBJ1-2	NA	NA	TRBV6-5	CAVMGGPNYGYTF	TGTGCCGTCATGGGGGGACCCAACTATGGCTACACCTTC
TRBJ2-7	NA	NA	TRBV28	CASSPPGSSYEQYF	TGTGCCAGCAGTCCCCCAGGGAGCTCCTACGAGCAGTACTTC
TRBJ2-3	NA	TRBD1	TRBV10-3	CATGTGRTDTQYF	TGTGCCACCGGGACAGGGAGGACAGATACGCAGTATTTT
TRBJ2-3	NA	TRBD2	TRBV9	CASSPRYSSGRADTQYF	TGTGCCAGCAGCCCCCGATACTCTAGCGGGAGGGCAGATACGCAGTATTTT
TRBJ1-1	once	NA	TRBV14	CASSLDPVTEAFF	TGTGCCAGCAGCCTTGACCCCGTCACTGAAGCTTTCTTT
TRBJ1-2	NA	TRBD1	TRBV5-1	CASSLGTGANGYTF	TGCGCCAGCAGCTTGGGGACAGGGGCCAATGGCTACACCTTC
TRBJ2-3	NA	TRBD2	TRBV29-1	CSVVAGTDTQYF	TGCAGCGTAGTAGCGGGGACAGATACGCAGTATTTT
TRBJ1-1	NA	NA	TRBV18	CASSPYWGGPGTGTEAFF	TGTGCCAGCTCACCATATTGGGGGGGGCCGGGGACCGGCACTGAAGCTTTCTTT
TRBJ2-5	NA	TRBD2	TRBV9	CASSVASGVIGETQYF	TGTGCCAGCAGCGTAGCTAGCGGGGTAATCGGAGAGACCCAGTACTTC
TRBJ1-5	NA	NA	TRBV6-1	CASSEQGGNQPQHF	TGTGCCAGCAGTGAGCAGGGTGGCAATCAGCCCCAGCATTTT
TRBJ2-2	NA	TRBD2	TRBV10-3	CAISGLAGANTGELFF	TGTGCCATCAGTGGACTAGCGGGGGCCAACACCGGGGAGCTGTTTTTT
TRBJ1-5	NA	NA	TRBV5-8	CASSFTGNQPQHF	TGTGCCAGCAGCTTCACAGGCAATCAGCCCCAGCATTTT
TRBJ2-5	once	NA	TRBV27	CASSLGTAFGTQYF	TGTGCCAGCAGTTTGGGGACCGCCTTTGGGACCCAGTACTTC
TRBJ1-2	NA	NA	TRBV4-1	CASSQDVMATGYGYTF	TGCGCCAGCAGCCAAGATGTTATGGCCACCGGCTATGGCTACACCTTC
TRBJ1-2	once	NA	TRBV28	CASTPLGRGPYGYTF	TGTGCCAGCACCCCTCTCGGCAGGGGACCCTATGGCTACACCTTC
TRBJ2-3	NA	TRBD1	TRBV5-1	CASRDRVPRTQYF	TGCGCCAGCCGGGACAGGGTCCCCCGGACGCAGTATTTT
TRBJ1-6	NA	NA	TRBV6-2/TRBV6-3	CASSYPLRDSPLHF	TGTGCCAGCAGTTACCCTCTTCGGGACTCACCCCTCCACTTT